Listed here are 10 T cell receptor beta chains from one sample, sequenced in a study of human T cells and chemical hapten exposure. MiXCR, run by TCRdb on the 5' RACE reads, gives a single entry per CDR3 protein. The sample yields tens of thousands of distinct CDR3 sequences, about 7.7% seen once. Unfractionated whole blood yielded total RNA. All receptors derive from a male donor in good health.

V and J are TRBV5-4 and TRBJ1-6, with TRBD1 identical over 8 bases. With V trimmed by 4 bases and J by 9 bases, 3 bases remained unmatched. Germline lookup yields CDR1 SGHNT and CDR2 YYREEE (reference sequence). The CDR3 extends over 13 amino acids. DNA of the CDR3: TGTGCCAGCAGCCCAGGGACAGGTTCACCCCTCCACTTT. This encodes CASSPGTGSPLHF.

This clonotype has more than one count but fewer than ten. The chain joins TRBV3-1 to TRBJ2-5, with D tentatively TRBD2 (6 bases). Per germline, CDR1 LGHDT and CDR2 YNNKEL (reference sequence). The CDR3 sequence is 13 residues long. The V end lost 1 base, the J end lost 7 bases, and 10 bases lay between the germline ends. The CDR3 region is CASSQVERATQYF. CDR3 bases: TGTGCCAGCAGCCAAGTTGAGCGGGCGACCCAGTACTTC.

This clonotype was seen at least ten times. CDR3 DNA sequence: TGCAGCGTTGACGGCAGGGGACACACTGGGGCCAACGTCCTGACTTTC. Amino acid sequence: CSVDGRGHTGANVLTF. The chain employs TRBV29-1 and TRBJ2-6, with D possibly matching TRBD1 (6 bases). Germline CDR1 SQVTM, CDR2 ANQGSEA. Trimming stripped 3 bases from V and 2 bases from J, with 14 bases between. The CDR3 has 16 amino acids.

This clonotype was counted many times. The chain has TRBV6-5 and TRBJ2-5; TRBD1 aligns across 9 bases. The CDR3 has 14 residues. Losses at the gene ends were 4 bases for V and 4 bases for J; bases not matched to a gene: 4. Germline values: CDR1 MNHEY, CDR2 SVGAGI. The CDR3 DNA is TGTGCCAGCAGTTCTACAGGGGGCCGAGAGACCCAGTACTTC. The encoded protein is CASSSTGGRETQYF.

This clonotype was recorded at least ten times. The V call is TRBV20-1, the J call TRBJ2-1; D is possibly TRBD1 (5 bases). Germline V gene lookup returns CDR1 DFQATT and CDR2 SNEGSKA (reference sequence). Between the trimmed V and J ends, which lost 5 bases and 0 bases, there was a span of 11 bases. The CDR3 sequence is 14 residues long. The CDR3 is CSAVQDSSYNEQFF. The CDR3 DNA is TGCAGTGCTGTACAGGATAGCTCCTACAATGAGCAGTTCTTC.

This clonotype was observed many times. The rearrangement links TRBV5-5 to TRBJ1-5; D remains unclear. The germline V gene encodes CDR1 SGHKS and CDR2 YYEKEE (reference sequence). The CDR3 consists of 15 residues. The V and J ends lost 1 base and 1 base respectively, with 9 bases between them. The CDR3 sequence is CASSLYLSSNQPQHF. DNA for the CDR3: TGTGCCAGCAGCTTGTATCTCTCGAGCAATCAGCCCCAGCATTTT. Complete variable domain (other parts from reference TRBV5-5 and TRBJ1-5): DAGVTQSPTHLIKTRGQQVTLRCSPISGHKSVSWYQQVLGQGPQFIFQYYEKEERGRGNFPDRFSARQFPNYSSELNVNALLLGDSALYLCASSLYLSSNQPQHFGDGTRLSIL.

In its sample, this clonotype was seen many times. For the CDR3, the DNA is TGTGCCAGCAGCCAAGATGGACGGGCTAGCGGGACGACCTCTGGGGCCAACGTCCTGACTTTC. The encoded protein is CASSQDGRASGTTSGANVLTF. J is TRBJ2-6 and V is TRBV14, with 9 bases lining up with TRBD2. The CDR3 runs to 21 residues. V lost 0 bases and J lost 0; bases outside the gene matches: 12. Germline V gene sequence: CDR1 SGHDN, CDR2 FVKESK.

This clonotype appeared many times. Here the CDR3 reads CASSFTGGNSPLHF. The CDR3 bases are TGTGCCAGCAGTTTCACAGGGGGCAATTCACCCCTCCACTTT. J is TRBJ1-6 and V is TRBV12-3 or TRBV12-4, with TRBD1 matching over 9 bases. The ends lost 3 bases at V and 7 bases at J; junction bases unmatched: 1. The length of the CDR3 is 14 residues.

This clonotype was seen many times. The V call is TRBV5-1, the J call TRBJ2-1; D is uncertain. V was cut by 0 bases and J by 9 bases, with 7 bases left in between. From germline, CDR1 is SGHRS and CDR2 YFSETQ. The CDR3 extends over 12 amino acids. CDR3 sequence reads: CASSLVYGEQFF. The CDR3 region has the DNA TGCGCCAGCAGCTTGGTGTACGGTGAGCAGTTCTTC.

This clonotype has a handful of counts. One junction end disagrees with the germline gene, perhaps due to a read error. The chain recombines TRBV5-5 with TRBJ2-1; tentatively, D is TRBD1 (5 bases). Germline V gene sequence: CDR1 SGHKS, CDR2 YYEKEE (reference sequence). This CDR3 region has 15 residues. The CDR3 DNA is TGTGCCAGCAGCTTGGAACAGGCCCGCTACAATGAGCAGTCCTTC. It yields the protein CASSLEQARYNEQSF.